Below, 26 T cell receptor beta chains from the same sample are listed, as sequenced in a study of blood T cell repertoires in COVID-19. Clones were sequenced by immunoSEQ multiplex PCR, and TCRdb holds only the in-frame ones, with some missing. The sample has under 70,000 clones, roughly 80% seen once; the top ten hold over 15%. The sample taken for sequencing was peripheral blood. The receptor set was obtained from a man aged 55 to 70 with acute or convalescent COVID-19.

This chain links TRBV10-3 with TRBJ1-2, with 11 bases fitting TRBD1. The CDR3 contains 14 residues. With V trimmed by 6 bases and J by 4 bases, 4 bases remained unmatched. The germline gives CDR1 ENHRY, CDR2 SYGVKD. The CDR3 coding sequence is TGTGCCATCAGGGGGGACAGGGGGTCCTATGGCTACACCTTC. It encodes CAIRGDRGSYGYTF.

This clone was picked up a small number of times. Here the CDR3 reads CATSDLYGQGNTWYGYTF. CDR3 nucleotides: TGTGCCACCAGTGATTTATACGGACAGGGTAATACTTGGTATGGCTACACCTTC. This rearrangement joins TRBV24-1 to TRBJ1-2; 8 nucleotides match TRBD1. With V trimmed by 1 base and J by 5 bases, 14 bases remained unmatched. Germline V CDR1 and CDR2: KGHDR, SFDVKD. There are 18 residues in the CDR3.

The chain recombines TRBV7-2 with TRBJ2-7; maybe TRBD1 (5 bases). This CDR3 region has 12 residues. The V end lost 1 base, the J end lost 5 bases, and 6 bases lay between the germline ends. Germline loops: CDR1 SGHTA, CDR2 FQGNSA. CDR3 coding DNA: TGTGCCAGCAGCTTAGGGGGCCACGAGCAGTACTTC. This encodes CASSLGGHEQYF.

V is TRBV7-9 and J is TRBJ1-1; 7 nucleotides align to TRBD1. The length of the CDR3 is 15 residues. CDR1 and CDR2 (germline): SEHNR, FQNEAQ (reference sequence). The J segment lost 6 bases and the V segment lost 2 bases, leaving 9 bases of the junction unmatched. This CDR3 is CASSLRTPQGAEAFF. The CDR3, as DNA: TGTGCCAGCAGCTTAAGGACACCCCAGGGGGCTGAAGCTTTCTTT.

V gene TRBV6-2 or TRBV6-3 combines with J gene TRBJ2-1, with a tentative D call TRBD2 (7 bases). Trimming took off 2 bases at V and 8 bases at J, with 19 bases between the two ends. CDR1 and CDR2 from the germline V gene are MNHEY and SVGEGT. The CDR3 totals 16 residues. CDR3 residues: CASSYGGREIPDEQFF. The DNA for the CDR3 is TGTGCCAGCAGTTACGGGGGGCGGGAGATCCCCGATGAGCAGTTCTTC.

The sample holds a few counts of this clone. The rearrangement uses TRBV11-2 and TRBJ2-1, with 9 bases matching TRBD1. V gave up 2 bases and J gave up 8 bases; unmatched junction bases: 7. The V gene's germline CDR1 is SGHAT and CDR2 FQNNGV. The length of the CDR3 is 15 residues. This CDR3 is CASSLMLGQGYEQFF. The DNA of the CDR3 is TGTGCCAGCAGCTTAATGTTGGGACAGGGCTATGAGCAGTTCTTC. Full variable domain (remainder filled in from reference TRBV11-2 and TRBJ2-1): EAGVAQSPRYKIIEKRQSVAFWCNPISGHATLYWYQQILGQGPKLLIQFQNNGVVDDSQLPKDRFSAERLKGVDSTLKIQPAKLEDSAVYLCASSLMLGQGYEQFFGPGTRLTVL.

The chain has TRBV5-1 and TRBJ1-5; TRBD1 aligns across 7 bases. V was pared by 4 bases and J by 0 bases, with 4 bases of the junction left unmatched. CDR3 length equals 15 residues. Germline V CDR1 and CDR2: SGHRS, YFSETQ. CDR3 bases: TGCGCCAGCAGCAGTACAGGGGATAGCAATCAGCCCCAGCATTTT. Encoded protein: CASSSTGDSNQPQHF.

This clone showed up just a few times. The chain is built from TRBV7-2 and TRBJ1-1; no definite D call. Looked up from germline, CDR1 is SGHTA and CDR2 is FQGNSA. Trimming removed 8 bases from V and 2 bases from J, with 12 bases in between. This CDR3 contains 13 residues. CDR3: CASRRGGNTEAFF. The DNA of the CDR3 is TGTGCCAGCCGACGGGGAGGCAACACTGAAGCTTTCTTT.

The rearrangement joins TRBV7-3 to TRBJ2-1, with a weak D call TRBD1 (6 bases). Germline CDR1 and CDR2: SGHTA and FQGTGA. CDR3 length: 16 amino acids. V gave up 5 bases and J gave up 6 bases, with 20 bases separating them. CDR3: CASSPTPSQQGNEQFF. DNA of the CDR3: TGTGCCAGCAGCCCCACCCCTAGCCAACAGGGCAATGAGCAGTTCTTC. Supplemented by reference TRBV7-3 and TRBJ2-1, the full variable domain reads GAGVSQTPSNKVTEKGKYVELRCDPISGHTALYWYRQSLGQGPEFLIYFQGTGAADDSGLPNDRFFAVRPEGSVSTLKIQRTERGDSAVYLCASSPTPSQQGNEQFFGPGTRLTVL.

CDR3 nucleotides: TGTGCCAGCAGCTTAGGTGGGGGTCGGGAACAGGGGAGAGAAGATACGCAGTATTTT. This codes for CASSLGGGREQGREDTQYF. This chain joins TRBV7-6 and TRBJ2-3; 7 bases line up with TRBD1. The trim removed 1 base at V and 5 bases at J, leaving 18 bases unmatched. Looked up from germline, CDR1 is SGHVS and CDR2 is FNYEAQ. This CDR3 is 19 amino acids long.

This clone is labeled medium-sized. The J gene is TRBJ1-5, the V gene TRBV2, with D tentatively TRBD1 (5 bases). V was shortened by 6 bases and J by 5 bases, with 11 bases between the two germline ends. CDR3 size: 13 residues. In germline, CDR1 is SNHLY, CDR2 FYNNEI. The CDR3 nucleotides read TGTGCCAGCAGCTACCAGGGTTATCAGCCCCAGCATTTT. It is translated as CASSYQGYQPQHF.

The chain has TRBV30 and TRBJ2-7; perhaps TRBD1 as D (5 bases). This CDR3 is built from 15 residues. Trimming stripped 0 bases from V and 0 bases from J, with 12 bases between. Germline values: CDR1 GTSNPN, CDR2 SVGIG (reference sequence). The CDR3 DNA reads TGTGCCTGGAGTGTCCGACAGCCCAACTCCTACGAGCAGTACTTC. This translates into CAWSVRQPNSYEQYF. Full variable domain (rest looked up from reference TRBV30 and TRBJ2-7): SQTIHQWPATLVQPVGSPLSLECTVEGTSNPNLYWYRQAAGRGLQLLFYSVGIGQISSEVPQNLSASRPQDRQFILSSKKLLLSDSGFYLCAWSVRQPNSYEQYFGPGTRLTVT.

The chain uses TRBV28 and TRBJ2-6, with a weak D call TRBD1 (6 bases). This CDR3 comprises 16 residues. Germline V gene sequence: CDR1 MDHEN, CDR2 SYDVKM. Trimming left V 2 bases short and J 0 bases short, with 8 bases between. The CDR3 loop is CASSLRTASGANVLTF. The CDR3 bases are TGTGCCAGCAGTTTACGGACAGCCTCTGGGGCCAACGTCCTGACTTTC.

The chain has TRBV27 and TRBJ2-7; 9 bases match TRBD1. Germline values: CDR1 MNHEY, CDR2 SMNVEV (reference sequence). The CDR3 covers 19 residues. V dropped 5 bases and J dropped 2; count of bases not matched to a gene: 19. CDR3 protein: CASSPHVELGTGIPYEQYF. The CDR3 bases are TGTGCCAGCAGTCCACACGTTGAGTTGGGGACAGGGATACCCTACGAGCAGTACTTC.

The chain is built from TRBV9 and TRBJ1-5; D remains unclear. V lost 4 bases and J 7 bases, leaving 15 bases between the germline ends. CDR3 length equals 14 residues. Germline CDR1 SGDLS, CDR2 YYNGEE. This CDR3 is CASSQTQFGQPQHF. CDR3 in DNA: TGTGCCAGCAGCCAAACCCAATTTGGCCAGCCCCAGCATTTT. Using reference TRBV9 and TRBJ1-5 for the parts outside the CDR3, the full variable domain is DSGVTQTPKHLITATGQRVTLRCSPRSGDLSVYWYQQSLDQGLQFLIQYYNGEERAKGNILERFSAQQFPDLHSELNLSSLELGDSALYFCASSQTQFGQPQHFGDGTRLSIL.

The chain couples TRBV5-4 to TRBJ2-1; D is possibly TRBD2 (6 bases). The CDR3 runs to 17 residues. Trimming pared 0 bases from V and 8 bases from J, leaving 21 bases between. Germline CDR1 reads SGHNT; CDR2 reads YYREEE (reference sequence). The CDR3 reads CASSLGIRDSWAHEQFF. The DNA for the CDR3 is TGTGCCAGCAGCTTGGGTATACGGGACTCATGGGCCCATGAGCAGTTCTTC. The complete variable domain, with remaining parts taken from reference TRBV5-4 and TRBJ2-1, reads ETGVTQSPTHLIKTRGQQVTLRCSSQSGHNTVSWYQQALGQGPQFIFQYYREEENGRGNFPPRFSGLQFPNYSSELNVNALELDDSALYLCASSLGIRDSWAHEQFFGPGTRLTVL.

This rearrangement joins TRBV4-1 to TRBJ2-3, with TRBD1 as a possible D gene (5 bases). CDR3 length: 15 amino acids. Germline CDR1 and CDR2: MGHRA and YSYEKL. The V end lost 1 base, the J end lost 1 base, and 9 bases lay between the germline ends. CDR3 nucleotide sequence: TGCGCCAGCAGCCAAGGGGGCTGGGGCACAGATACGCAGTATTTT. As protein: CASSQGGWGTDTQYF.

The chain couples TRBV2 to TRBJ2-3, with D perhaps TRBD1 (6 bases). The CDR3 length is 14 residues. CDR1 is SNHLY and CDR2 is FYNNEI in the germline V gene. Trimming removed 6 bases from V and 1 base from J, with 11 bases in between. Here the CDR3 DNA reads TGTGCCAGCAGCAAAGGACAGCGCACAGATACGCAGTATTTT. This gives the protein CASSKGQRTDTQYF.

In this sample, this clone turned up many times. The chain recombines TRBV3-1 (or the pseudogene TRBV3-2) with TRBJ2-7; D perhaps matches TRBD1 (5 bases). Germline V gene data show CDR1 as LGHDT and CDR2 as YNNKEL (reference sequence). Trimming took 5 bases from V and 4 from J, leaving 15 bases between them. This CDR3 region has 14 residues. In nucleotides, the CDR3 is TGTGCCAGCAGCTTCAGGGAAAGGGCTTACGAGCAGTACTTC. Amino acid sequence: CASSFRERAYEQYF.

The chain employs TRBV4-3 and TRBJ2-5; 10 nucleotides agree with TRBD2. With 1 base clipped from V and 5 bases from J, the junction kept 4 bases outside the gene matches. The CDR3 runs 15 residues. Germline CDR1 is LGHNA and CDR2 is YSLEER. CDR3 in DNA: TGCGCCAGCAGCCAAGGTCAGCGGGAGGGGGAGACCCAGTACTTC. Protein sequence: CASSQGQREGETQYF.

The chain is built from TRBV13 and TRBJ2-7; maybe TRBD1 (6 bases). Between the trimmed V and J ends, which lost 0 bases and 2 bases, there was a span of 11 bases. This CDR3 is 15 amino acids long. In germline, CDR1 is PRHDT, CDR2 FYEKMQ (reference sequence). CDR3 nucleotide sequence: TGTGCCAGCAGCTTAGGGAGTGGGGGCCCCTACGAGCAGTACTTC. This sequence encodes CASSLGSGGPYEQYF.

In DNA form, the CDR3 reads TGTGCCAGCAGTGAAAGGACTAGCGTGGCGGGGACCCAGTACTTC. This encodes CASSERTSVAGTQYF. This chain joins TRBV2 and TRBJ2-5, with 9 nucleotides matching TRBD2. There are 15 residues in the CDR3. Germline lookup yields CDR1 SNHLY and CDR2 FYNNEI. The V gene end was trimmed by 2 bases and the J gene end by 7 bases; junction bases not matched to a gene: 8.

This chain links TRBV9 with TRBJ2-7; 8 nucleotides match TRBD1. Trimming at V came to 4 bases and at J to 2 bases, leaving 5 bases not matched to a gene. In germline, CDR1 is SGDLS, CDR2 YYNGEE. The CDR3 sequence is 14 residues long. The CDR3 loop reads CASSLGQGTYEQYF. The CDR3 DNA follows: TGTGCCAGCAGCCTCGGACAGGGAACCTACGAGCAGTACTTC.

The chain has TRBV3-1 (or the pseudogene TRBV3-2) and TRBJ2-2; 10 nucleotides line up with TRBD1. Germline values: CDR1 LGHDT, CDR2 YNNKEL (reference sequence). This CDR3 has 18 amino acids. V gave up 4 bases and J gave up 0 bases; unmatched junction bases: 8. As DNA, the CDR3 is TGTGCCAGCAGCCCCCCCTTCGGACAGGGGGCGAACACCGGGGAGCTGTTTTTT. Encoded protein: CASSPPFGQGANTGELFF.

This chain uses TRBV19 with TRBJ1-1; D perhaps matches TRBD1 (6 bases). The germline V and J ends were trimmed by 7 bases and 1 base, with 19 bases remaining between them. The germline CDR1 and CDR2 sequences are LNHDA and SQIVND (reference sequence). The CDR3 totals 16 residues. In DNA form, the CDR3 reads TGTGCCAGTAAGGTCGACAGGTTGGGACCGAACACTGAAGCTTTCTTT. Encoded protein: CASKVDRLGPNTEAFF.

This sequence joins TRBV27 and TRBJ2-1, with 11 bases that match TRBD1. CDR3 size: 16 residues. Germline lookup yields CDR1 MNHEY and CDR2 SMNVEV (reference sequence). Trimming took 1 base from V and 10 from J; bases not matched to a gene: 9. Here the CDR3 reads CASSLYPDRGHWEQFF. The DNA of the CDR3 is TGTGCCAGCAGTTTATATCCGGACAGGGGGCATTGGGAGCAGTTCTTC.